The T cell receptor (beta chain) described here comes from a study of cytomegalovirus exposure and HLA in healthy donors. Study-level results: Per published reports, the classifier diagnosed cytomegalovirus status with high specificity and sensitivity. The CMV antigen specificity of a few CMV-associated chains was confirmed through in vitro analysis. Per a prior analysis, the majority of TCR beta V segments were productive roughly 87% or roughly 30% of the time. Cytomegalovirus-associated TCR beta chains were listed, numbering over 150.

This CDR3 contains 16 residues. Germline V gives CDR1 SNHLY, CDR2 FYNNEI. With 4 bases clipped from V and 4 bases from J, the junction kept 12 bases outside the gene matches. 13 Jbeta primers and 60 Vbeta primers were used for the PCR. The assay was immunoSEQ multiplex PCR, and TCRdb's table has in-frame clones only and misses some. Seen here are under 150,000 clones, over 70% observed once, and the top ten hold nearly 7%. For this clone: As yet, its antigen is unknown.

The gene calls are TRBV2 and TRBJ1-2, with TRBD1 matching over 7 bases. The sequence was obtained from a man between 40 and 49 years old in good health and CMV-seropositive. Input material: PBMCs. This CDR3 reads CASSGTGLLSAYGYTF. The CDR3 region has the DNA TGTGCCAGCAGTGGGACAGGCCTGCTTTCGGCCTATGGCTACACCTTC.